These 18 T cell receptor beta chains were all obtained from the same sample, sequenced in a study of PD-L1 blockade in urothelial cancer. TCRdb keeps only in-frame clones here, not all; method: immunoSEQ multiplex PCR. The sample holds roughly 90,000 clones, around 89% seen once. Indicated time point: pretreatment peripheral blood. Sequenced here: PBMCs, sampled around atezolizumab (anti-PD-L1) treatment. These receptor sequences come from a woman older than 75 with urothelial cancer.

V and J are TRBV6-1 and TRBJ1-2; unclear D gene. Trimming shortened V by 3 bases and J by 7 bases, and 9 bases separated the two germline ends. This CDR3 is 12 amino acids long. Germline loops: CDR1 MNHNS, CDR2 SASEGT. The CDR3 sequence: CASSDPVRGYTF. CDR3 nucleotides: TGTGCCAGCAGTGACCCAGTACGTGGCTACACCTTC.

The CDR3 here is CASTPAGRVPPEAFF. DNA of the CDR3: TGTGCCAGTACTCCGGCGGGACGGGTCCCCCCTGAAGCTTTCTTT. This chain connects TRBV19 to TRBJ1-1, with D possibly TRBD1 on 5 matching bases. CDR3 size: 15 residues. Germline CDR1 and CDR2: LNHDA and SQIVND (reference sequence). Trimming took 7 bases from V and 6 from J, leaving 21 bases between them.

This clone has just one count. Written as DNA, the CDR3 is TGTGCCAGCAGCTCTGGCGGTATGGCTAGCACAGATACGCAGTATTTT. It specifies CASSSGGMASTDTQYF. V is TRBV5-5 and J is TRBJ2-3; D gene unclear. V was cut by 3 bases and J by 0 bases, with 14 bases left in between. The germline CDR1 and CDR2 sequences are SGHKS and YYEKEE (reference sequence). The CDR3 runs 16 residues.

The genes are TRBV11-2 and TRBJ2-7; a possible D gene is TRBD2 (6 bases). Trimming removed 5 bases from V and 0 bases from J, with 14 bases in between. CDR1 is SGHAT and CDR2 is FQNNGV in the germline V gene. The CDR3 runs to 15 residues. This chain's CDR3 is CASSPLGLSSYEQYF. In DNA, the CDR3 is TGTGCCAGCAGCCCACTGGGACTGAGCTCCTACGAGCAGTACTTC.

This clone was observed a handful of times. The V gene is TRBV5-1, the J gene TRBJ1-2; TRBD1 might be the D (6 bases). Looked up from germline, CDR1 is SGHRS and CDR2 is YFSETQ. Trimming left V 3 bases short and J 6 bases short, with 12 bases between. The CDR3 loop spans 13 amino acids. The CDR3 sequence: CASSSQYRDGYTF. The CDR3 DNA reads TGCGCCAGCAGCTCACAATACAGGGATGGCTACACCTTC.

V gene TRBV27 combines with J gene TRBJ2-7, with TRBD2 matching 12 bases. This CDR3 region has 17 residues. V lost 5 bases and J lost 4; bases outside the gene matches: 12. Germline values: CDR1 MNHEY, CDR2 SMNVEV (reference sequence). The CDR3 protein is CASSPDLLAGGGYEQYF. In nucleotides, the CDR3 is TGTGCCAGCAGTCCCGATCTTCTAGCGGGAGGGGGGTACGAGCAGTACTTC.

The V gene is TRBV9, the J gene TRBJ2-2; 7 bases agree with TRBD1. This CDR3 has 15 amino acids. Germline assignment: CDR1 SGDLS and CDR2 YYNGEE. The junction had 6 bases not matched to a gene; V was cut back by 4 bases and J by 3 bases. The CDR3 loop reads CASSKTGLDTGELFF. Here the CDR3 DNA reads TGTGCCAGCAGCAAGACAGGGTTGGACACCGGGGAGCTGTTTTTT.

This clone turned up a few times. As DNA, the CDR3 is TGCGCCAGCAGCCACCACGAACAACTAGCGGGAGGACCCACCTACAATGAGCAGTTCTTC. It is translated as CASSHHEQLAGGPTYNEQFF. The rearrangement uses TRBV4-1 and TRBJ2-1; 12 bases map to TRBD2. The germline V gene encodes CDR1 MGHRA and CDR2 YSYEKL. Trimming took 3 bases from V and 2 from J; bases not matched to a gene: 14. The CDR3 sequence is 20 residues long.

CDR3 DNA sequence: TGTGCCAGCAGTTATAACAGGGGGCTAACTGAAGCTTTCTTT. Protein: CASSYNRGLTEAFF. The J gene is TRBJ1-1, the V gene TRBV6-6; 9 nucleotides agree with TRBD1. After removal of 3 bases from V and 5 bases from J, the junction contained 4 bases not matched to a gene. Per the germline V gene, CDR1 is MNHNY and CDR2 is SVGAGI (reference sequence). This CDR3 region has 14 residues.

This chain uses TRBV11-2 with TRBJ2-1, with TRBD2 matching 7 bases. V shed 7 bases, J shed 3 bases, and the junction held 6 bases outside the gene matches. CDR1 is SGHAT and CDR2 is FQNNGV in the germline V gene. The CDR3 loop spans 14 amino acids. The CDR3: CASKIGLVYNEQFF. The CDR3 DNA reads as TGTGCCAGCAAGATAGGACTAGTCTACAATGAGCAGTTCTTC.

In its sample, this clone was seen a few times. This rearrangement joins TRBV6-5 to TRBJ1-2; possibly TRBD1 for D (6 bases). The CDR3 extends over 14 amino acids. The germline gives CDR1 MNHEY, CDR2 SVGAGI. V lost 5 bases and J 7 bases, leaving 17 bases between the germline ends. Here the CDR3 DNA reads TGTGCCAGCAGTCCCCCGACAGGCCAGGGTGGCTACACCTTC. This translates into CASSPPTGQGGYTF.

The genes are TRBV6-5 and TRBJ1-3, with a weak D call TRBD1 (5 bases). This CDR3 is built from 15 residues. With 0 bases removed from V and 2 bases from J, the gap between germline ends came to 8 bases. The germline V gene has CDR1 MNHEY and CDR2 SVGAGI. CDR3 amino acids: CASSYSQGTGNTIYF. The CDR3, as DNA: TGTGCCAGCAGTTACTCCCAGGGAACTGGAAACACCATATATTTT.

The rearrangement joins TRBV29-1 to TRBJ1-5; D perhaps matches TRBD1 (5 bases). The CDR3 covers 13 residues. Germline CDR1 and CDR2: SQVTM and ANQGSEA. V was clipped by 3 bases and J by 4 bases, with 10 bases between them. The CDR3 sequence: CSVDQGPNQPQHF. CDR3 coding DNA: TGCAGCGTTGACCAGGGTCCGAATCAGCCCCAGCATTTT.

V gene TRBV6-6 combines with J gene TRBJ2-1; 8 bases map to TRBD2. Looked up from germline, CDR1 is MNHNY and CDR2 is SVGAGI (reference sequence). Unmatched junction bases numbered 6, after V lost 5 bases and J lost 3 bases. The CDR3 spans 15 residues. The CDR3 region is CASSQAGVNYNEQFF. DNA of the CDR3: TGTGCCAGCAGTCAAGCGGGAGTCAACTACAATGAGCAGTTCTTC.

V and J are TRBV19 and TRBJ2-1, with unresolved D. V was pared by 5 bases and J by 4 bases, with 12 bases between. Germline V gives CDR1 LNHDA, CDR2 SQIVND (reference sequence). The CDR3 sequence is 14 residues long. The CDR3 DNA follows: TGTGCCAGTAGTTCACTGACTGCATACAATGAGCAGTTCTTC. Its translation: CASSSLTAYNEQFF.

The chain combines TRBV7-3 with TRBJ2-1; D not resolved. The CDR3 length is 15 residues. Germline V lookup: CDR1 SGHTA, CDR2 FQGTGA. V was shortened by 0 bases and J by 0 bases, with 6 bases between the two germline ends. CDR3 sequence (DNA): TGTGCCAGCAGCTTAACGTTCTCCTCCTACAATGAGCAGTTCTTC. Translated, it gives CASSLTFSSYNEQFF.

The chain joins TRBV6-1 to TRBJ2-2; D unresolved. The CDR3 sequence is 10 residues long. With 6 bases removed from V and 7 bases from J, the gap between germline ends came to 3 bases. CDR1 MNHNS and CDR2 SASEGT come from the germline V gene. The CDR3 region has the DNA TGTGCCAGCAGGAGCGGGGAGCTGTTTTTT. This translates into CASRSGELFF.

The rearrangement links TRBV28 to TRBJ1-1, with 8 bases fitting TRBD1. This CDR3 is 14 amino acids long. Unmatched junction bases numbered 14, after V lost 11 bases and J lost 6 bases. Germline-derived CDR1 and CDR2 are MDHEN and SYDVKM. This CDR3 reads CAAGGPGSWSEAFF. DNA for the CDR3: TGTGCCGCAGGGGGCCCGGGGTCTTGGTCTGAAGCTTTCTTT.